The 29 T cell receptor beta chains in this list originate from one sample, sequenced in a study of T cell clonality in common variable immunodeficiency. Study-wide results and caveats: Common variable immunodeficiency TCR beta sequences reportedly had fewer deletions and N-nucleotide insertions.

The data were produced by immunoSEQ multiplex PCR, yet TCRdb's version contains in-frame clones alone and is incomplete. This sample comprises about 5,000 clones, none seen once only. Their specific antigens are unknown. Source material: peripheral blood mononuclear cells. The source is a human donor with common variable immunodeficiency.

This clone was seen a few times. The sequence runs out 3 residues before the end of the CDR3; the remainder is reconstructed from the germline J gene. The chain recombines TRBV19 with TRBJ1-1; D perhaps matches TRBD1 (5 bases). Germline values: CDR1 LNHDA, CDR2 SQIVND (reference sequence). This CDR3 contains 20 residues. Trimming removed 5 bases at V and 0 bases at J, with 28 bases between. The sequenced part of the CDR3 DNA is TGTGCCAGTAGTCCTCTAGGAAGGGACTGCGACTTCCCGATGAACACTGAA. Protein sequence: CASSPLGRDCDFPMNTE. The full CDR3 sequence reads CASSPLGRDCDFPMNTEAFF.

Comments on this clone: A far larger clone is one base from this, pointing to a likely read error. The sequence runs out 3 residues before the end of the CDR3; the remainder is reconstructed from the germline J gene. This sequence joins TRBV18 and TRBJ2-2; 10 bases are a match to TRBD1. Per germline, CDR1 KGHSH and CDR2 LQKENI. The CDR3 is 14 amino acids. The CDR3 DNA, read in part, is TGTGCCAGCTCATCAAGTTTTCGGGACAGGGGG. As protein: CASSSSFRDRG. The CDR3 in its entirety is CASSSSFRDRGLFF.

This clone turned up a few times. Coverage ceases 3 residues before the CDR3 finishes, and the germline J gene fills in the end. The sample holds other DNA sequences that translate to the same CDR3. The chain couples TRBV7-2 to TRBJ2-7, with D possibly matching TRBD1 (6 bases). This CDR3 contains 14 residues. Germline CDR1 is SGHTA and CDR2 is FQGNSA. The V and J ends lost 4 bases and 2 bases respectively, with 12 bases between them. The CDR3 bases that were read are TGTGCCAGCAGCTCTGGCCAGGGGCCCTACGAG. This sequence encodes CASSSGQGPYE. The entire CDR3 is CASSSGQGPYEQYF.

In this sample, this clone turned up a few times. The CDR3 end lies 3 residues beyond the end of the read and is filled in from the germline J gene. The chain joins TRBV18 to TRBJ1-5; no definite D call. The CDR3 sequence is 13 residues long. CDR1 is KGHSH, CDR2 LQKENI, per germline. V lost 3 bases to trimming and J lost 1 base, with 4 bases between them. The CDR3 loop is CASSPGSNQPQHF. The sequenced CDR3 bases are TGTGCCAGCTCACCTGGCAGCAATCAGCCC.

This clone has just a few counts. The read is 3 residues too short to cover the CDR3 end, so that end is filled in from the germline J gene. This chain links TRBV18 with TRBJ2-7, with 9 bases aligning to TRBD1. Losses at the gene ends were 3 bases for V and 5 bases for J; bases not matched to a gene: 8. The CDR3 loop spans 15 amino acids. Germline V gene sequence: CDR1 KGHSH, CDR2 LQKENI. This chain's CDR3 is CASSPPDRGGHEQYF. CDR3 DNA, as far as it was read: TGTGCCAGCTCACCGCCGGACAGGGGTGGCCACGAG.

This clone was seen ten or more times. The read falls 3 residues short of the CDR3 end, and the missing part is taken from the germline J gene. The rearrangement joins TRBV2 to TRBJ2-1; possible D gene TRBD1, 7 bases. V lost 6 bases, J lost 9 bases, and 12 bases lay in between. CDR3 length: 12 amino acids. CDR1 SNHLY and CDR2 FYNNEI come from the germline V gene. Partial CDR3 DNA: TGTGCCAGCAGGGGTCAGGGGGGTGAG. Its protein product is CASRGQGGE. The whole CDR3 region reads CASRGQGGEQFF. Looking up the rest from reference TRBV2 and TRBJ2-1 gives the full variable domain: EPEVTQTPSHQVTQMGQEVILRCVPISNHLYFYWYRQILGQKVEFLVSFYNNEISEKSEIFDDQFSVERPDGSNFTLKIRSTKLEDSAMYFCASRGQGGEQFFGPGTRLTVL.

By share, this clone ranks as medium-sized. The CDR3 is cut off 3 residues early in the read; its end comes from the germline J gene. The J gene is TRBJ2-2, the V gene TRBV12-3 or TRBV12-4, with D possibly being TRBD1 (5 bases). The CDR3 spans 13 residues. V dropped 7 bases and J dropped 6 bases, with 12 bases sitting between them. The CDR3 spells CASTWGRPGELFF. The CDR3 bases that were read are TGTGCCAGCACCTGGGGCCGGCCCGGGGAG.

This clone was observed many times. The DNA ends 3 residues before the CDR3 does, and the rest of the CDR3 is filled in from the germline J gene. V is TRBV19 and J is TRBJ1-2, with 8 bases matching TRBD1. The trim removed 7 bases at V and 5 bases at J, leaving 9 bases unmatched. The CDR3 totals 14 residues. The V gene's germline CDR1 is LNHDA and CDR2 SQIVND (reference sequence). This chain's CDR3 is CASTNRGIAYGYTF. CDR3 DNA, as far as it was read: TGTGCCAGTACGAACAGGGGGATCGCATATGGC.

Note on this clone: The read is 3 residues too short to cover the CDR3 end, so that end is filled in from the germline J gene. J is TRBJ2-3 and V is TRBV19; 8 bases align to TRBD2. In germline, CDR1 is LNHDA, CDR2 SQIVND (reference sequence). V was clipped by 3 bases and J by 1 base; unmatched bases: 3. There are 15 residues in the CDR3. The CDR3 DNA, read in part, is TGTGCCAGTAGTATCCGAGCGGGGGGCACAGATACG. Residues: CASSIRAGGTDT. In full, the CDR3 reads CASSIRAGGTDTQYF.

Comment on this clone: Coverage ceases 3 residues before the CDR3 finishes, and the germline J gene fills in the end. This chain uses TRBV7-2 with TRBJ2-7; TRBD1 might be the D (6 bases). Germline V gene data show CDR1 as SGHTA and CDR2 as FQGNSA. The CDR3 covers 15 residues. The V gene lost 2 bases and the J gene lost 3 bases, with 14 bases spanning the gap. CDR3 residues: CASSLNPQGYYEQYF. The CDR3 DNA, read in part, is TGTGCCAGCAGCTTAAACCCTCAGGGGTACTACGAG. Full variable domain (remainder filled in from reference TRBV7-2 and TRBJ2-7): GAGVSQSPSNKVTEKGKDVELRCDPISGHTALYWYRQSLGQGLEFLIYFQGNSAPDKSGLPSDRFSAERTGGSVSTLTIQRTQQEDSAVYLCASSLNPQGYYEQYFGPGTRLTVT.

This clone was counted between two and nine times. Read data end 3 residues before the CDR3 end; the end is taken from the germline J gene. The chain combines TRBV2 with TRBJ1-2, with 12 bases aligning to TRBD1. J was trimmed by 5 bases and V by 3 bases; bases with no gene match: 4. CDR1 and CDR2 from the germline V gene are SNHLY and FYNNEI. CDR3 length: 15 residues. The sequenced CDR3 bases are TGTGCCAGCAGTGATGGGACAGGGGGCGCGTATGGC. Protein: CASSDGTGGAYG. In full, the CDR3 reads CASSDGTGGAYGYTF.

The table lists this clone with many counts. Coverage ceases 3 residues before the CDR3 finishes, and the germline J gene fills in the end. The V gene is TRBV4-2, the J gene TRBJ2-3; D gene uncertain. The CDR3 extends over 18 amino acids. V shed 0 bases and J shed 0 bases, with 16 bases lying between them. Germline CDR1 LGHNA, CDR2 YNFKEQ. The sequenced CDR3 bases are TGTGCCAGCAGCCAAGACTATGTGCGCCCTGATAGCACAGATACG. This sequence encodes CASSQDYVRPDSTDT. The whole CDR3 region reads CASSQDYVRPDSTDTQYF.

In its sample, this clone was seen many times. The sequence runs out 3 residues before the end of the CDR3; the remainder is reconstructed from the germline J gene. The V gene is TRBV5-1, the J gene TRBJ2-7, with D perhaps TRBD1 or TRBD2 (5 bases each). Between the trimmed V and J ends, which lost 0 bases and 6 bases, there was a span of 16 bases. The CDR3 is 15 residues long. Germline V gene data show CDR1 as SGHRS and CDR2 as YFSETQ. The DNA read from the CDR3 is TGCGCCAGCAGCTTGGGGACGGAGGCAGGGCTCGAG. Its protein product is CASSLGTEAGLE. The complete CDR3 protein is CASSLGTEAGLEQYF.

With respect to this clone: The read terminates 3 residues before the CDR3 end, so the remaining end is supplied by the germline J gene. The rearrangement uses TRBV29-1 and TRBJ2-7; no definite D call. V dropped 4 bases and J dropped 2 bases, with 15 bases sitting between them. The germline V gene encodes CDR1 SQVTM and CDR2 ANQGSEA. This CDR3 has 14 amino acids. CDR3 DNA (partial): TGCAGCGTTGCATCCTCTCACAGTACCTACGAG. It yields the protein CSVASSHSTYE. The CDR3 in full is CSVASSHSTYEQYF.

About this clone: The read stops 3 residues short of the end of the CDR3; the missing end is completed from the germline J gene. The gene calls are TRBV6-1 and TRBJ2-1; D is possibly TRBD1 (5 bases). Trimming shortened V by 2 bases and J by 1 base, and 9 bases separated the two germline ends. Per germline, CDR1 MNHNS and CDR2 SASEGT. The CDR3 covers 15 residues. Incomplete CDR3 DNA: TGTGCCAGCAGTGAATCAGGGATATCCTACAATGAG. It yields the protein CASSESGISYNE. The CDR3 as a whole reads CASSESGISYNEQFF.

This clone was counted ten times or more. Read sequence stops 3 residues before the CDR3 end, and the germline J gene provides the missing end. The chain joins TRBV7-2 to TRBJ1-4, with D hard to call. Germline assignment: CDR1 SGHTA and CDR2 FQGNSA. CDR3 size: 14 residues. Between the trimmed V and J ends, which lost 2 bases and 3 bases, there was a span of 7 bases. The CDR3 sequence is CASSLSTSNEKLFF. The CDR3 DNA, read in part, is TGTGCCAGCAGCTTATCCACTTCTAATGAAAAA.

The table lists this clone with many counts. The read stops 3 residues short of the end of the CDR3; the missing end is completed from the germline J gene. The chain combines TRBV13 with TRBJ2-2; 9 bases align to TRBD1. The germline CDR1 and CDR2 sequences are PRHDT and FYEKMQ (reference sequence). J gave up 6 bases and V 5 bases, and 10 bases lay outside the gene matches. The CDR3 is 16 amino acids. The CDR3 here is CASSRGGQGSAGELFF. CDR3 DNA (partial): TGTGCCAGCAGCCGAGGGGGACAGGGAAGCGCCGGGGAG. Looking up the rest from reference TRBV13 and TRBJ2-2 gives the full variable domain: AAGVIQSPRHLIKEKRETATLKCYPIPRHDTVYWYQQGPGQDPQFLISFYEKMQSDKGSIPDRFSAQQFSDYHSELNMSSLELGDSALYFCASSRGGQGSAGELFFGEGSRLTVL.

This clone appeared a few times. The read terminates 3 residues before the CDR3 end, so the remaining end is supplied by the germline J gene. This chain links TRBV6-1 with TRBJ2-7; D is unresolved. The CDR3 totals 15 residues. Per germline, CDR1 MNHNS and CDR2 SASEGT. V shed 0 bases and J shed 4 bases, with 13 bases lying between them. The CDR3 bases that were read are TGTGCCAGCAGTGAAGCAGGGTCGGAAAGTTACGAG. Translation: CASSEAGSESYE. The whole CDR3 reads CASSEAGSESYEQYF.

This clone was counted many times. The read finishes 3 residues shy of the CDR3 end, and the germline J gene is used to complete it. The chain combines TRBV7-6 with TRBJ1-3; unclear D gene. Looked up from germline, CDR1 is SGHVS and CDR2 is FNYEAQ. V gave up 5 bases and J gave up 2 bases, with 7 bases separating them. CDR3 length: 13 residues. The CDR3 bases that were read are TGTGCCAGCAGCCACTACCCTGGAAACACC. The encoded protein is CASSHYPGNT. In full, the CDR3 reads CASSHYPGNTIYF.

This clone was seen a handful of times. The read gets to within 3 residues of the CDR3 end, and the germline J gene fills in the rest. The same CDR3 also results from other DNA sequences found in this sample. This chain links TRBV18 with TRBJ1-5; D unresolved. This CDR3 spans 14 amino acids. CDR1 is KGHSH and CDR2 is LQKENI in the germline V gene. The germline V and J ends were trimmed by 2 bases and 2 bases, with 7 bases remaining between them. The CDR3 spells CASSPSPGNQPQHF. The CDR3 DNA, read in part, is TGTGCCAGCTCACCATCCCCTGGCAATCAGCCC.

This clone has just a few counts. Read coverage stops 3 residues before the CDR3 terminus; the germline J gene supplies the remainder. The J gene is TRBJ2-7, the V gene TRBV19; 7 bases are a match to TRBD2. The CDR3 is 16 residues long. Germline V gene data show CDR1 as LNHDA and CDR2 as SQIVND (reference sequence). The trim removed 6 bases at V and 0 bases at J, leaving 11 bases unmatched. CDR3 in amino acids: CASSLTFLAASYEQYF. Incomplete CDR3 DNA: TGTGCCAGTAGCCTAACGTTCCTAGCGGCCTCCTACGAG.

This clone was recorded at least ten times. The read comes to an end 3 residues before the CDR3 does, leaving the germline J gene to fill in the end. The chain employs TRBV7-6 and TRBJ2-3; TRBD2 matches at 9 bases. The length of the CDR3 is 16 residues. The germline V gene encodes CDR1 SGHVS and CDR2 FNYEAQ. The V gene end was trimmed by 2 bases and the J gene end by 4 bases; junction bases not matched to a gene: 7. The covered CDR3 bases are TGTGCCAGCAGCTTAATAGCGGGAGTAAACTCAGATACG. It codes for CASSLIAGVNSDT. The CDR3, in full, reads CASSLIAGVNSDTQYF.

Points on this clone: Sequencing ends 3 residues short of the CDR3 end; the germline J gene provides the rest. The J gene is TRBJ1-1, the V gene TRBV10-2, with unresolved D. Trimming cost V 3 bases and J 3 bases, with 5 bases left between them. Germline V gene sequence: CDR1 WSHSY, CDR2 SAAADI. The CDR3 loop spans 12 amino acids. CDR3 amino acids: CASSDRDTEAFF. The DNA read from the CDR3 is TGCGCCAGCAGTGACCGGGACACTGAA.

With respect to this clone: The sequence runs out 3 residues before the end of the CDR3; the remainder is reconstructed from the germline J gene. V and J are TRBV7-9 and TRBJ2-1; D ambiguous. Trimming removed 8 bases from V and 4 bases from J, with 9 bases in between. This CDR3 is 12 amino acids long. The V gene's germline CDR1 is SEHNR and CDR2 FQNEAQ (reference sequence). The CDR3: CASSQPYNEQFF. CDR3 DNA, as far as it was read: TGTGCCAGCTCACAACCTTACAATGAG.

This clone has only a few counts. The read terminates 3 residues before the CDR3 end, so the remaining end is supplied by the germline J gene. This chain uses TRBV7-2 with TRBJ2-3; 11 bases map to TRBD2. Germline loops: CDR1 SGHTA, CDR2 FQGNSA. The ends lost 6 bases at V and 6 bases at J; junction bases unmatched: 8. The CDR3 has 15 amino acids. CDR3 protein: CASRRSGGAWDTQYF. The CDR3 bases that were read are TGTGCCAGCAGGCGTAGCGGGGGGGCATGGGATACG. Based on the CDR3 plus reference TRBV7-2 and TRBJ2-3, the full variable domain is GAGVSQSPSNKVTEKGKDVELRCDPISGHTALYWYRQSLGQGLEFLIYFQGNSAPDKSGLPSDRFSAERTGGSVSTLTIQRTQQEDSAVYLCASRRSGGAWDTQYFGPGTRLTVL.

With regard to this clone: The read ends 3 residues shy of where the CDR3 ends; the end is completed using the germline J gene. The chain combines TRBV19 with TRBJ1-5; 7 bases align to TRBD1. CDR1 is LNHDA, CDR2 SQIVND, per germline (reference sequence). The CDR3 is 13 residues long. Trimming removed 8 bases from V and 7 bases from J; junction bases left unmatched: 8. The sequenced part of the CDR3 DNA is TGTGCCAGTGATATGACAGGGCGCCAGCCC. It yields the protein CASDMTGRQP. The CDR3, in full, reads CASDMTGRQPQHF.

As to this clone: The read terminates 3 residues ahead of where the CDR3 ends, so the germline J gene completes it. The chain couples TRBV7-9 to TRBJ2-7, with TRBD2 matching 10 bases. This CDR3 is built from 15 residues. The germline V gene encodes CDR1 SEHNR and CDR2 FQNEAQ (reference sequence). With V trimmed by 1 base and J by 3 bases, 3 bases remained unmatched. This CDR3 is CASSLEASGGYEQYF. CDR3 DNA, as far as it was read: TGTGCCAGCAGCTTAGAGGCTAGCGGGGGCTACGAG.

This clone was recorded at least ten times. Read coverage stops 3 residues before the CDR3 terminus; the germline J gene supplies the remainder. The chain carries TRBV10-3 and TRBJ2-1; TRBD1 aligns across 8 bases. Germline loops: CDR1 ENHRY, CDR2 SYGVKD. V gave up 6 bases and J gave up 3 bases; unmatched junction bases: 4. This CDR3 has 14 residues. The sequenced CDR3 bases are TGTGCCATCAGGACAGGGGTGGGCTACAATGAG. Translation: CAIRTGVGYNE. The complete CDR3 sequence is CAIRTGVGYNEQFF.

This clone is medium-sized within its sample. The CDR3 goes on 3 residues after the read ends, and that part is filled in from the germline J gene. The rearrangement joins TRBV28 to TRBJ1-4; D is possibly TRBD1 (5 bases). The V end was cut by 6 bases, the J end by 9 bases, with 17 bases between. The CDR3 covers 14 residues. CDR1 and CDR2 (germline): MDHEN, SYDVKM. The CDR3 reads CASSRPGVGQKLFF. The CDR3 DNA, read in part, is TGTGCCAGCAGCCGACCGGGGGTGGGGCAAAAA.